One sample yielded the 16 T cell receptor beta chains listed below, sequenced in a study of T cell responses to AZD1222 COVID-19 vaccine. Libraries were prepared by immunoSEQ multiplex PCR; TCRdb keeps only in-frame clonotypes and omits some of them. Among 90,000 to 100,000 clones listed, roughly 90% were seen once. This material consisted of peripheral blood, taken 28 days after the second AZD1222 dose. Source of these receptors: an adult who received the AZD1222 COVID-19 vaccine.

The gene calls are TRBV9 and TRBJ1-6; 7 nucleotides line up with TRBD1. The CDR3 is 15 residues long. The germline V gene has CDR1 SGDLS and CDR2 YYNGEE. With 3 bases clipped from V and 5 bases from J, the junction kept 5 bases outside the gene matches. This CDR3 is CASSDRGWNNSPLHF. The DNA for the CDR3 is TGTGCCAGCAGCGACAGGGGTTGGAATAATTCACCCCTCCACTTT. Complete variable domain (other parts from reference TRBV9 and TRBJ1-6): DSGVTQTPKHLITATGQRVTLRCSPRSGDLSVYWYQQSLDQGLQFLIQYYNGEERAKGNILERFSAQQFPDLHSELNLSSLELGDSALYFCASSDRGWNNSPLHFGNGTRLTVT.

The V and J genes are TRBV5-5 and TRBJ1-1; no clear D gene. This CDR3 contains 15 residues. Trimming cost V 1 base and J 0 bases, with 10 bases left between them. Germline assignment: CDR1 SGHKS and CDR2 YYEKEE (reference sequence). DNA of the CDR3: TGTGCCAGCAGCTTGTCTGGAACGGTGAACACTGAAGCTTTCTTT. It specifies CASSLSGTVNTEAFF.

The genes are TRBV10-1 and TRBJ2-5; 7 bases line up with TRBD2. The CDR3 covers 13 residues. With V trimmed by 4 bases and J by 3 bases, 2 bases remained unmatched. Germline assignment: CDR1 WNHNN and CDR2 SYGVQD (reference sequence). Here the CDR3 DNA reads TGCGCCAGCAGTGGGGGGGGTAAAGAGACCCAGTACTTC. It yields the protein CASSGGGKETQYF.

The chain uses TRBV10-3 and TRBJ1-1, with TRBD1 as a possible D gene (5 bases). With 0 bases removed from V and 3 bases from J, the gap between germline ends came to 8 bases. The CDR3 totals 14 residues. Germline CDR1 ENHRY, CDR2 SYGVKD. For the CDR3, the DNA is TGTGCCATCAGTGAGTCTGGGGGAGACACTGAAGCTTTCTTT. Amino acids: CAISESGGDTEAFF.

The chain uses TRBV18 and TRBJ2-2; no clear D gene. The CDR3 is 13 residues long. Germline CDR1 and CDR2: KGHSH and LQKENI. With 2 bases removed from V and 3 bases from J, the gap between germline ends came to 4 bases. The CDR3 loop is CASSPEYTGELFF. The DNA for the CDR3 is TGTGCCAGCTCACCAGAATACACCGGGGAGCTGTTTTTT.

The rearrangement uses TRBV28 and TRBJ1-5; the match to TRBD1 covers 7 bases. V shed 3 bases, J shed 6 bases, and the junction held 11 bases outside the gene matches. This CDR3 region has 16 residues. Germline-derived CDR1 and CDR2 are MDHEN and SYDVKM. CDR3 sequence reads: CASSLSGLRGRQPQHF. For the CDR3, the DNA is TGTGCCAGCAGTTTGTCGGGGCTGAGGGGGCGTCAGCCCCAGCATTTT.

The chain couples TRBV5-1 to TRBJ2-7; weak D call: TRBD2 (7 bases). The CDR3 loop spans 15 amino acids. Germline V CDR1 and CDR2: SGHRS, YFSETQ. The germline V and J ends were trimmed by 4 bases and 4 bases, with 18 bases remaining between them. Here the CDR3 reads CASSAGGGSRYEQYF. As DNA, the CDR3 is TGCGCCAGCAGCGCCGGGGGCGGGAGTAGGTACGAGCAGTACTTC.

CDR3: CASSAPWQGADGYTF. For the CDR3, the DNA is TGTGCCAGCAGCGCCCCCTGGCAGGGTGCGGATGGCTACACCTTC. J is TRBJ1-2 and V is TRBV7-8; possibly TRBD1 for D (5 bases). CDR1 and CDR2 from the germline V gene are SGHVS and FQNEAQ. V was clipped by 5 bases and J by 6 bases, with 19 bases between them. The CDR3 covers 15 residues.

The chain joins TRBV18 to TRBJ2-1, with D possibly TRBD2 on 5 matching bases. The CDR3 spans 18 residues. Germline CDR1 KGHSH, CDR2 LQKENI. V gave up 2 bases and J gave up 0 bases, with 17 bases separating them. Here the CDR3 reads CASSPSSGATSSYNEQFF. In DNA form, the CDR3 reads TGTGCCAGCTCACCAAGCAGCGGCGCAACTAGCTCCTACAATGAGCAGTTCTTC.

The CDR3 bases are TGTGCCAGCAGCTTAGGTGGAGATGCACCCTATGGCTACACCTTC. Translating it yields CASSLGGDAPYGYTF. This chain links TRBV7-9 with TRBJ1-2; D ambiguous. The V and J ends lost 1 base and 4 bases respectively, with 13 bases between them. Looked up from germline, CDR1 is SEHNR and CDR2 is FQNEAQ (reference sequence). The CDR3 totals 15 residues.

The V and J genes are TRBV28 and TRBJ1-2; D possibly corresponds to TRBD1 (6 bases). CDR3 length: 14 residues. The V end was cut by 3 bases, the J end by 8 bases, with 16 bases between. Germline V lookup: CDR1 MDHEN, CDR2 SYDVKM. Here the CDR3 DNA reads TGTGCCAGCAGTTTCGGCACAGGGTTGCGGGGCTACACCTTC. Translating it yields CASSFGTGLRGYTF.

A few counts support this clone. This sequence joins TRBV19 and TRBJ1-6; D remains ambiguous. The germline CDR1 and CDR2 sequences are LNHDA and SQIVND (reference sequence). The CDR3 is made up of 13 amino acids. Trimming shortened V by 4 bases and J by 10 bases, and 11 bases separated the two germline ends. The CDR3 sequence is CASSNFRVSPLHF. CDR3 bases: TGTGCCAGTAGTAACTTCCGTGTCTCACCCCTCCACTTT.

CDR3 DNA sequence: TGTGCCAGCAGTCGGGCGCGCCCTAGCGGGAGCTTTCCCCCCACAGATACGCAGTATTTT. As protein: CASSRARPSGSFPPTDTQYF. V is TRBV6-6 and J is TRBJ2-3, with 10 bases identical to TRBD2. V was pared by 5 bases and J by 2 bases, with 19 bases of the junction left unmatched. Germline CDR1 and CDR2: MNHNY and SVGAGI (reference sequence). This CDR3 has 20 amino acids.

This chain links TRBV18 with TRBJ1-1; 7 bases map to TRBD1. V lost 4 bases, J lost 2 bases, and 1 base stayed unmatched. The germline gives CDR1 KGHSH, CDR2 LQKENI. The CDR3 contains 13 residues. DNA for the CDR3: TGTGCCAGCTCACGGGACAGAAACACTGAAGCTTTCTTT. Its protein is CASSRDRNTEAFF.

The rearrangement links TRBV7-9 to TRBJ2-1; perhaps TRBD1 as D (5 bases). The V and J ends lost 0 bases and 8 bases respectively, with 8 bases between them. The CDR3 is 13 residues long. Germline CDR1 SEHNR, CDR2 FQNEAQ (reference sequence). This CDR3 is CASSLAAGYEQFF. The CDR3 region has the DNA TGTGCCAGCAGCTTAGCAGCAGGGTATGAGCAGTTCTTC. The full variable domain, its missing parts supplied by reference TRBV7-9 and TRBJ2-1, is DTGVSQNPRHKITKRGQNVTFRCDPISEHNRLYWYRQTLGQGPEFLTYFQNEAQLEKSRLLSDRFSAERPKGSFSTLEIQRTEQGDSAMYLCASSLAAGYEQFFGPGTRLTVL.

The genes are TRBV23-1 and TRBJ2-2; 15 bases are a match to TRBD2. TRBV23-1 is identified as an open reading frame with a role that is uncertain. J lost 5 bases, V lost 0 bases, and 7 bases had no gene match. The CDR3 has 19 amino acids. As DNA, the CDR3 is TGCGCCAGCAGTCAATCGAAGGGACTAGCGGGAGGATATACCGGGGAGCTGTTTTTT. This gives the protein CASSQSKGLAGGYTGELFF.